This entry lists 10 T cell receptor beta chains sequenced from one sample in a study of cytomegalovirus exposure and HLA in healthy donors (dated by TCRdb to about 2017). Library generation was performed with the immunoSEQ multiplex PCR assay. For the multiplex PCR, a mixture combining 60 forward primers for TCR Vbeta segments and 13 reverse primers for TCR Jbeta segments was used. Held by TCRdb, this immuneACCESS table contains in-frame sequences only and omits some clones. Under half of the omission traces to an unresolved V gene where checked; the cause of the rest is unknown. Recorded for this sample are about 200,000 clones; over 75% of them occurred a single time. Clones ranked in the top ten supply 2% to 2.5% of the sample. Sequencing was performed on PBMCs. The receptor set was obtained from a woman aged 45-59 years in good health and CMV-seronegative.

V is TRBV6-5 and J is TRBJ2-7, with TRBD1 identical over 7 bases. Losses at the gene ends were 6 bases for V and 2 bases for J; bases not matched to a gene: 4. Per the germline V gene, CDR1 is MNHEY and CDR2 is SVGAGI. This CDR3 is 13 amino acids long. CDR3 in amino acids: CASSYRGAYEQYF. For the CDR3, the DNA is TGTGCCAGCAGCTACAGGGGCGCCTACGAGCAGTACTTC.

The gene calls are TRBV27 and TRBJ2-7; 10 positions match TRBD1. CDR3 size: 17 residues. The V gene end was trimmed by 6 bases and the J gene end by 3 bases; junction bases not matched to a gene: 14. Germline loops: CDR1 MNHEY, CDR2 SMNVEV (reference sequence). CDR3 sequence: CASRLDGAGTGDYEQYF. The CDR3 DNA follows: TGTGCCAGCAGGTTAGATGGGGCTGGGACAGGGGACTACGAGCAGTACTTC.

This clone showed up just once. The rearrangement uses TRBV5-1 and TRBJ2-7, with a tentative D call TRBD1 (6 bases). The V gene lost 4 bases and the J gene lost 2 bases, with 19 bases spanning the gap. There are 16 residues in the CDR3. Germline loops: CDR1 SGHRS, CDR2 YFSETQ. The CDR3 loop reads CASSREQQGTPYEQYF. CDR3 bases: TGCGCCAGCAGCAGAGAACAACAGGGAACCCCCTACGAGCAGTACTTC.

The chain recombines TRBV5-1 with TRBJ2-3; D uncertain. The CDR3 spans 14 residues. The germline CDR1 and CDR2 sequences are SGHRS and YFSETQ. V was cut by 0 bases and J by 0 bases, with 5 bases left in between. CDR3 in DNA: TGCGCCAGCAGCTTGGAACATAGCACAGATACGCAGTATTTT. Amino acids: CASSLEHSTDTQYF. Filled out from reference TRBV5-1 and TRBJ2-3, the complete variable domain reads KAGVTQTPRYLIKTRGQQVTLSCSPISGHRSVSWYQQTPGQGLQFLFEYFSETQRNKGNFPGRFSGRQFSNSRSEMNVSTLELGDSALYLCASSLEHSTDTQYFGPGTRLTVL.

The rearrangement joins TRBV7-2 to TRBJ2-1; 10 bases fit TRBD2. Germline assignment: CDR1 SGHTA and CDR2 FQGNSA. There are 19 residues in the CDR3. Trimming cost V 5 bases and J 2 bases; bases outside gene matches: 15. CDR3 sequence reads: CASSHPSGSREAPYNEQFF. In DNA form, the CDR3 reads TGTGCCAGCAGCCATCCTAGCGGGAGCCGTGAGGCACCCTACAATGAGCAGTTCTTC.

The chain has TRBV5-1 and TRBJ1-2; 10 positions agree with TRBD1. Germline lookup yields CDR1 SGHRS and CDR2 YFSETQ. The CDR3 contains 15 residues. The junction had 9 bases not matched to a gene; V was cut back by 3 bases and J by 7 bases. In DNA form, the CDR3 reads TGCGCCAGCAGCTCCGGCGCGACAGGGGGCTTTGGCTACACCTTC. This encodes CASSSGATGGFGYTF.

The chain couples TRBV5-1 to TRBJ2-2; TRBD2 might be the D (5 bases). The CDR3 sequence is 17 residues long. V lost 0 bases to trimming and J lost 0 bases, with 12 bases between them. In germline, CDR1 is SGHRS, CDR2 YFSETQ. In DNA, the CDR3 is TGCGCCAGCAGCTTGGCCGTCATAGCGACGAACACCGGGGAGCTGTTTTTT. Protein product: CASSLAVIATNTGELFF.

V gene TRBV5-1 combines with J gene TRBJ2-2; tentative D call: TRBD2 (6 bases). CDR1 and CDR2 (germline): SGHRS, YFSETQ. The ends were cut back, 4 bases at V and 4 bases at J, with 20 bases in the middle. This CDR3 comprises 17 residues. The CDR3 region has the DNA TGCGCCAGCAGCCCATCCTTAGCGGTGGCGGGCACCGGGGAGCTGTTTTTT. This codes for CASSPSLAVAGTGELFF. The full variable domain, rest sourced from reference TRBV5-1 and TRBJ2-2, is KAGVTQTPRYLIKTRGQQVTLSCSPISGHRSVSWYQQTPGQGLQFLFEYFSETQRNKGNFPGRFSGRQFSNSRSEMNVSTLELGDSALYLCASSPSLAVAGTGELFFGEGSRLTVL.

The chain couples TRBV27 to TRBJ2-7, with a possible D match to TRBD1 (6 bases). Looked up from germline, CDR1 is MNHEY and CDR2 is SMNVEV (reference sequence). Trimming stripped 10 bases from V and 2 bases from J, with 15 bases between. The CDR3 runs to 13 residues. CDR3 nucleotides: TGTGCCAAAATCAGGGGAGAACCCTACGAGCAGTACTTC. Translating it yields CAKIRGEPYEQYF.

This clone came up a few times. This chain connects TRBV10-2 to TRBJ2-5; 8 positions agree with TRBD2. CDR1 is WSHSY, CDR2 SAAADI, per germline. This CDR3 comprises 14 residues. With V trimmed by 2 bases and J by 13 bases, 12 bases remained unmatched. As DNA, the CDR3 is TGCGCCAGCAGTGAGGTCGGGGGGGCGGGGGAGCGGTACTTC. Translating gives CASSEVGGAGERYF.